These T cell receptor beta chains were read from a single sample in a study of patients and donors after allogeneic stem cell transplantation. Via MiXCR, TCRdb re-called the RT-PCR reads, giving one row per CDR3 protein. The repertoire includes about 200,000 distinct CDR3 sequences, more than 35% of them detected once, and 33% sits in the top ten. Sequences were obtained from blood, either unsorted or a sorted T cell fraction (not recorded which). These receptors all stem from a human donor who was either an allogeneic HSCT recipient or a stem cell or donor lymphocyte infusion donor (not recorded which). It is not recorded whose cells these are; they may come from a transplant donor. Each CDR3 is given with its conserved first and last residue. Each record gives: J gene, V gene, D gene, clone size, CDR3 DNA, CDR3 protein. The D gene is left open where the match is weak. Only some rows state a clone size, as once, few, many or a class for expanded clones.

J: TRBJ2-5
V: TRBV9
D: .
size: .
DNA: TGTGCCAGCAGCGCCGGTGGGGGATTCGAGACCCAGTACTTC
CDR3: CASSAGGGFETQYF

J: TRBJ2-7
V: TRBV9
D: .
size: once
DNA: TGTGCCAGCAGCATAGACCTAGCGAGCTCCTACGAGCAGTACTTC
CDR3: CASSIDLASSYEQYF

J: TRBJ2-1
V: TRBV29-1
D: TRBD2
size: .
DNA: TGCAGCGTTGAAGATCTTCATTCTACGGGGGGTGGGTACGACCACAATGAGCAGTTCTTC
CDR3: CSVEDLHSTGGGYDHNEQFF

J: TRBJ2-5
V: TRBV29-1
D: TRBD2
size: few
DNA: TGCAGCGTTGAGGGCCTAGCGGGAGGGACCCAGTACTTC
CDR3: CSVEGLAGGTQYF

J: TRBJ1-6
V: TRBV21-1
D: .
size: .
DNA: TGTGCCAGCAGCAAAGTTGCAGAGGGTGGTTCACCCCTCCACTTT
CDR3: CASSKVAEGGSPLHF

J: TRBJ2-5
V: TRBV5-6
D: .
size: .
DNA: TGTGCCAGCAGCTTTCCCGGGGAGACCCAGTACTTC
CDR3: CASSFPGETQYF

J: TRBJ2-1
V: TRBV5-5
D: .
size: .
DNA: TGTGCCAGCAGCCCGAAAGAGAGCAATGAGCAGTTCTTC
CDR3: CASSPKESNEQFF

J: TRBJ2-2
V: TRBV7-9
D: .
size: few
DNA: TGTGCCAGCAGCCCGAACACCGGGGAGCTGTTTTTT
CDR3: CASSPNTGELFF

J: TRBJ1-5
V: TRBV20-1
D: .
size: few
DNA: TGCAGTGCTAGAAGGTCGGGGGGTGGCAATCAGCCCCAGCATTTT
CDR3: CSARRSGGGNQPQHF

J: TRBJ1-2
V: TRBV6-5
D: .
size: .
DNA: TGTGCCAGCAGTTACGTAGGGTCCTATGGCTACACCTTC
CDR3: CASSYVGSYGYTF

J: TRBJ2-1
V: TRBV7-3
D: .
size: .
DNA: TGTGCCAGCAGCTTAGGGGACTTCCACAATGAGCAGTTCTTC
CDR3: CASSLGDFHNEQFF

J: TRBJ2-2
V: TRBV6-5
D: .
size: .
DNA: TGTGCCAGCAGTCCCTCCTCCGGGGAGCTGTTTTTT
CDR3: CASSPSSGELFF

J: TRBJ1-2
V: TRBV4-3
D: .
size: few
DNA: TGCGCCAGCAGCCAATTGGAGGGATCGAAATATGGCTACACCTTC
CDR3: CASSQLEGSKYGYTF

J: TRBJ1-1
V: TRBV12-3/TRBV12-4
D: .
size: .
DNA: TGTGCCAGCAGTCAGGGCATTGAAGCTTTCTTT
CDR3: CASSQGIEAFF

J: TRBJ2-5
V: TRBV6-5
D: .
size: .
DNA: TGTGCCAGCAGTTACTTTGGGCAGACGCCGTACCAAGAGACCCAGTACTTC
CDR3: CASSYFGQTPYQETQYF

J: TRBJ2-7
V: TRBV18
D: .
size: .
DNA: TGTGCCAGCTCACCACCGCGGAGACTTCCTACGGCCTACGAGCAGTACTTC
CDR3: CASSPPRRLPTAYEQYF

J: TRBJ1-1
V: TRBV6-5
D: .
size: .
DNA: TGTGCCAGCAGTTACCTGGACACCCGACCGAACACTGAAGCTTTCTTT
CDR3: CASSYLDTRPNTEAFF

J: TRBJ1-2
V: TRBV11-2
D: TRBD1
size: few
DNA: TGTGCCAGCAGCTTAGATTGGCCAGGGGGTGCATATGGCTACACCTTC
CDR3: CASSLDWPGGAYGYTF

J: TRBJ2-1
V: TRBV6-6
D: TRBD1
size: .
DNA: TGTGCCAGCAGTCCACCCGGGACAGCCTACAATGAGCAGTTCTTC
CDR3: CASSPPGTAYNEQFF

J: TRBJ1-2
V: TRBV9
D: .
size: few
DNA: TGTGCCAGCAGCGTAGGTGGGACTAACTATGGCTACACCTTC
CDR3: CASSVGGTNYGYTF

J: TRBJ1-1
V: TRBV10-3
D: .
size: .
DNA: TGTGCCATCAGTAAGGCGGATGTGAACACTGAAGCTTTCTTT
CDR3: CAISKADVNTEAFF

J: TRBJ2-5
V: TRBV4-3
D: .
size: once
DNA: TGCGCCAGCAGCCAAGGTTTGGGAAACCAAGAGACCCAGTACTTC
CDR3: CASSQGLGNQETQYF

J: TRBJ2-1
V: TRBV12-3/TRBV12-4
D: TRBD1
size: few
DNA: TGTGCCAGCAGTGGCTACAGGGGCGGCAATGAGCAGTTCTTC
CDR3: CASSGYRGGNEQFF

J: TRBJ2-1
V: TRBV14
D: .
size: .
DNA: TGTGCCAGCAGCCGCACAGGGATGGGCGATGAGCAGTTCTTC
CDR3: CASSRTGMGDEQFF

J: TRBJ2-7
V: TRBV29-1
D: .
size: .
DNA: TGCAGCGTTTGGGACGAGGGAACCTACGAGCAGTACTTC
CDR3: CSVWDEGTYEQYF

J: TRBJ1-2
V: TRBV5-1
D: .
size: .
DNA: TGCGCCAGCAGCTTGGGAGGGGCGGGCAGTCGTGGCTACACCTTC
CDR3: CASSLGGAGSRGYTF

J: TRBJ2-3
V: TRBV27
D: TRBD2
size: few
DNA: TGTGCCAGCAGTCCTTCAGCGGGAGGAGGGGATACGCAGTATTTT
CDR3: CASSPSAGGGDTQYF

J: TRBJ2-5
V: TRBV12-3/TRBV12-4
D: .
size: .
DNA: TGTGCCAGCAGCCCCGGGGCCCAAGAGACCCAGTACTTC
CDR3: CASSPGAQETQYF

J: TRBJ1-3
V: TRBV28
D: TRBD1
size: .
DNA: TGTGCTAGCAGACCATCGGGACAGGGGGCGCTTGAAAACACCATATATTTT
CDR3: CASRPSGQGALENTIYF

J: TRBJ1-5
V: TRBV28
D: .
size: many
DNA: TGTGCCAGCAGTTCCAGACAGCCCCAGCATTTT
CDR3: CASSSRQPQHF

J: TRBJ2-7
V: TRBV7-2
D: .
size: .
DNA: TGTGCCAGCAGCTTAGTTGCCGGACCCCCGTTCGGGGAGCAGTACTTC
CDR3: CASSLVAGPPFGEQYF

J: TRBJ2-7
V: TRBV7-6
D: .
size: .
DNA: TGTGCCAGCAGCTTAGGAGGGAGCGAGCAGTACTTC
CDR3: CASSLGGSEQYF

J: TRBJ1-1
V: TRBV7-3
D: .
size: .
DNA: TGTGCCAGCAGCCGCGACCAAAAGGCTGAAGCTTTCTTT
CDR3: CASSRDQKAEAFF